A selection of T cell receptor beta chains follows, all from one sample in a study of T cell responses to AZD1222 COVID-19 vaccine. Profiled with immunoSEQ multiplex PCR; TCRdb holds only in-frame clones, not every one. The table includes 120,000 to 150,000 clones, about nine tenths detected once. Sequencing used peripheral blood, obtained 28 days after the second AZD1222 dose. Receptors were obtained from an adult who received the AZD1222 COVID-19 vaccine. Both conserved end residues are part of each CDR3. D genes are given only for firm matches. A clone size is listed for some rows: how often the clone was seen (once, few, many), or a class if it is expanded.

NA	NA	TRBV4-1	TRBJ2-7	TGCGCCAGCAGCCAAGTGGGCCCCTACGAGCAGTACTTC	CASSQVGPYEQYF
NA	NA	TRBV19	TRBJ1-2	TGTGCCAGTAGTATATGGTTGGACAGTTTAGATGGCTACACCTTC	CASSIWLDSLDGYTF
NA	NA	TRBV3-1/TRBV3-2	TRBJ1-5	TGTGCCAGCAGCCAAGAAAGAGGACAGCCCCAGCATTTT	CASSQERGQPQHF
once	NA	TRBV28	TRBJ1-1	TGTGCCAGCAGACCTCAAAGGGGTCGGGGTGCTTTCTTT	CASRPQRGRGAFF
NA	NA	TRBV7-2	TRBJ2-5	TGTGCCAGCAGCCCCCTAGCGGAGACCCAGTACTTC	CASSPLAETQYF
NA	NA	TRBV9	TRBJ1-1	TGTGCCAGCGGAGGGGGGCAACTTCGCGCAAACACTGAAGCTTTCTTT	CASGGGQLRANTEAFF
NA	NA	TRBV2	TRBJ1-6	TGTGCCAGCAGTGACTGGGCACCAGATAATTCACCCCTCCACTTT	CASSDWAPDNSPLHF
NA	TRBD2	TRBV18	TRBJ2-7	TGTGCCAGCTCACCAAACCTCAGCGGGAGGGGAAACGCCTACGAGCAGTACTTC	CASSPNLSGRGNAYEQYF
NA	TRBD1	TRBV24-1	TRBJ1-1	TGTGCCACCGCCAACCTCCGGGACAGGGTTCGGAACACTGAAGCTTTCTTT	CATANLRDRVRNTEAFF
NA	NA	TRBV24-1	TRBJ1-1	TGTGCCACCAGAAACCCCGGGGAGGCAACGACTTTCTTT	CATRNPGEATTFF
NA	NA	TRBV5-1	TRBJ2-2	TGCGCCAGCAGCTTCTTGCAAGCGAACACCGGGGAGCTGTTTTTT	CASSFLQANTGELFF
NA	NA	TRBV12-5	TRBJ1-3	TGTGCTAGTGGTTTGGTACGATCGGGGACACGTTCTGGAAACACCATATATTTT	CASGLVRSGTRSGNTIYF
NA	NA	TRBV7-9	TRBJ1-1	TGTGCCAGCAGCTTAACACAGGTGAACACTGAAGCTTTCTTT	CASSLTQVNTEAFF
NA	TRBD2	TRBV5-1	TRBJ2-2	TGCGCCAGCAGCCGGGGGGACCGGGACACCGGGGAGCTGTTTTTT	CASSRGDRDTGELFF
NA	NA	TRBV18	TRBJ2-6	TGTGCCAGCTCCCAAGACACGAGCTCTGGGGCCAACGTCCTGACTTTC	CASSQDTSSGANVLTF
NA	NA	TRBV6-1	TRBJ1-4	TGTGCCAGCAGTGAACGGAGGGATGTGGCAACTAATGAAAAACTGTTTTTT	CASSERRDVATNEKLFF
NA	TRBD1	TRBV13	TRBJ2-7	TGTGCCAGCAGCTTACCCCGGGACAGGGATTCCTACGAGCAGTACTTC	CASSLPRDRDSYEQYF
NA	TRBD1	TRBV7-6	TRBJ1-1	TGTGCCAGCAGCTCGGTGACCGGGACAGGGTTTTCCACTGAAGCTTTCTTT	CASSSVTGTGFSTEAFF
NA	TRBD1	TRBV19	TRBJ1-2	TGTGCCAGTAGTATAGCGGGAGACAGGGGGCTTAACTATGGCTACACCTTC	CASSIAGDRGLNYGYTF
NA	NA	TRBV10-1	TRBJ2-1	TGCGCCAGCAGTGAGACCCAGGACGGGGAGCAGTTCTTC	CASSETQDGEQFF
NA	NA	TRBV7-8	TRBJ1-1	TGTGCCAGCAGCCCACATCTTGGGGGTAACACTGAAGCTTTCTTT	CASSPHLGGNTEAFF
NA	TRBD1	TRBV6-2/TRBV6-3	TRBJ1-5	TGTGCCAGCAGTCAAGGGACAGGGCATAGCAATCAGCCCCAGCATTTT	CASSQGTGHSNQPQHF
NA	NA	TRBV5-4	TRBJ2-2	TGTGCCAGCAGCTTAATCACCGGGGAGCTGTTTTTT	CASSLITGELFF
NA	NA	TRBV28	TRBJ2-1	TGTGCCAGCAGTGGGGCCTCACACCTCCCTAATGAGCAGTTCTTC	CASSGASHLPNEQFF
NA	NA	TRBV4-3	TRBJ2-6	TGCGCCAGCAGCCAAGAGAGGCGGGCGGGGGCCAACGTCCTGACTTTC	CASSQERRAGANVLTF
NA	TRBD1	TRBV11-2	TRBJ1-3	TGTGCCAGCAGCCGTCCGGACAGGCGCTCTGGAAACACCATATATTTT	CASSRPDRRSGNTIYF
NA	TRBD1	TRBV6-2/TRBV6-3	TRBJ1-5	TGTGCCAGCAGTTACCTAGGACAGGGCAATCAGCCCCAGCATTTT	CASSYLGQGNQPQHF
NA	NA	TRBV29-1	TRBJ1-2	TGCAGCGTTGAAGATCTTCGAGGGTATGGCTACACCTTC	CSVEDLRGYGYTF
NA	NA	TRBV2	TRBJ1-1	TGTGCCAGCAGGACCTTCAGGGGAAACACTGAAGCTTTCTTT	CASRTFRGNTEAFF
NA	NA	TRBV19	TRBJ2-3	TGTGCCAGTAGTATCGGGGGATACACAGATACGCAGTATTTT	CASSIGGYTDTQYF
once	NA	TRBV18	TRBJ1-1	TGTGCCAGCTCACCACCTGGGGTGGCGGCCACTGAAGCTTTCTTT	CASSPPGVAATEAFF